The 27 T cell receptor beta chains reported below all come from one sample, sequenced in a study of T cells in Graves' hyperthyroidism and ophthalmopathy. From RNA transcripts, TCR beta CDR3 regions were amplified. HTBI primers were the set used in a first-round RT-PCR of the TCR CDR3. TCRdb itself ran the multiplex PCR reads through MiXCR, one entry per CDR3 protein. This table has hundreds of thousands of distinct CDR3 sequences, roughly 14% appearing once. Material for sequencing was blood. Source of these receptors: a woman aged 35 to 49 with Graves' ophthalmopathy.

This clonotype was detected ten times or more. The genes are TRBV20-1 and TRBJ1-1, with D tentatively TRBD1 (6 bases). CDR1 is DFQATT, CDR2 SNEGSKA, per germline (reference sequence). The CDR3 spans 13 residues. Trimming removed 0 bases at V and 6 bases at J, with 11 bases between. The CDR3 spells CSAREMGAPEAFF. The CDR3 DNA reads TGCAGTGCTAGAGAGATGGGGGCTCCTGAAGCTTTCTTT.

This clonotype was counted at least ten times. This chain connects TRBV28 to TRBJ1-2; no clear D. This CDR3 is built from 12 residues. V was shortened by 7 bases and J by 7 bases, with 13 bases between the two germline ends. Germline lookup yields CDR1 MDHEN and CDR2 SYDVKM. The CDR3 reads CASTRVASGYTF. The CDR3 nucleotides read TGTGCCAGCACTAGGGTGGCCAGTGGCTACACCTTC.

This clonotype was observed many times. This rearrangement joins TRBV20-1 to TRBJ2-2; 7 nucleotides line up with TRBD2. This CDR3 is built from 15 residues. Germline V gene data show CDR1 as DFQATT and CDR2 as SNEGSKA (reference sequence). The J segment lost 6 bases and the V segment lost 5 bases, leaving 12 bases of the junction unmatched. For the CDR3, the DNA is TGCAGTGCTCCCCCTCGGGGGGAGGGCGCCGGGGAGCTGTTTTTT. Translated, it gives CSAPPRGEGAGELFF.

The sample holds a few counts of this clonotype. J is TRBJ2-2 and V is TRBV28; perhaps TRBD2 as D (5 bases). Germline CDR1 MDHEN, CDR2 SYDVKM. This CDR3 is built from 15 residues. V lost 5 bases to trimming and J lost 4 bases, with 14 bases between them. The DNA for the CDR3 is TGTGCCAGCAGTCTAACTGGACTTACCACCGGGGAGCTGTTTTTT. Its protein product is CASSLTGLTTGELFF.

V gene TRBV12-3 or TRBV12-4 combines with J gene TRBJ1-2; 12 bases align to TRBD1. The CDR3 spans 16 residues. V lost 6 bases and J lost 7; bases outside the gene matches: 12. CDR3 DNA sequence: TGTGCCAGCAGGGCGACTGGGACAGGGGGCTTACGTGGCTACACCTTC. This sequence encodes CASRATGTGGLRGYTF.

This clonotype was detected ten times or more. The chain has TRBV6-5 and TRBJ2-5; tentatively, D is TRBD1 or TRBD2 (6 bases each). The CDR3 covers 14 residues. V was shortened by 5 bases and J by 5 bases, with 15 bases between the two germline ends. From germline, CDR1 is MNHEY and CDR2 SVGAGI. The CDR3, as DNA: TGTGCCAGCAGTCCCCTAGGGGGGTTCGAGACCCAGTACTTC. Translated: CASSPLGGFETQYF.

In its sample, this clonotype was seen many times. The chain couples TRBV28 to TRBJ2-7; D is uncertain. The CDR3 loop spans 15 amino acids. Trimming removed 5 bases at V and 0 bases at J, with 14 bases between. Germline V CDR1 and CDR2: MDHEN, SYDVKM. The CDR3 here is CASSPGYLSSYEQYF. The CDR3, as DNA: TGTGCCAGCAGTCCCGGGTACCTCAGCTCCTACGAGCAGTACTTC. The whole variable domain, remainder taken from reference TRBV28 and TRBJ2-7, is DVKVTQSSRYLVKRTGEKVFLECVQDMDHENMFWYRQDPGLGLRLIYFSYDVKMKEKGDIPEGYSVSREKKERFSLILESASTNQTSMYLCASSPGYLSSYEQYFGPGTRLTVT.

This clonotype occurred many times. The chain uses TRBV6-5 and TRBJ2-7; no clear D. V was cut by 4 bases and J by 1 base, with 11 bases left in between. Germline assignment: CDR1 MNHEY and CDR2 SVGAGI. This CDR3 has 14 amino acids. CDR3 amino acids: CASSLNPRSYEQYF. The CDR3 nucleotides read TGTGCCAGCAGTTTGAATCCAAGATCCTACGAGCAGTACTTC.

This clonotype showed up many times. The chain carries TRBV19 and TRBJ1-1; 7 bases map to TRBD1. Germline assignment: CDR1 LNHDA and CDR2 SQIVND (reference sequence). Trimming removed 7 bases from V and 5 bases from J; junction bases left unmatched: 10. There are 14 residues in the CDR3. The CDR3 region has the DNA TGTGCCAGTACCCCGATGACAGGGAATACTGAAGCTTTCTTT. Protein: CASTPMTGNTEAFF.

Many counts were recorded for this clonotype. V is TRBV9 and J is TRBJ2-7; D may correspond to TRBD1 or TRBD2 (6 bases each). The CDR3 runs 14 residues. Trimming left V 1 base short and J 2 bases short, with 10 bases between. The germline V gene encodes CDR1 SGDLS and CDR2 YYNGEE. CDR3 amino acids: CASSVTGAPYEQYF. CDR3 bases: TGTGCCAGCAGCGTAACGGGGGCTCCCTACGAGCAGTACTTC. The variable domain in full, with the rest retrieved from reference TRBV9 and TRBJ2-7, is DSGVTQTPKHLITATGQRVTLRCSPRSGDLSVYWYQQSLDQGLQFLIQYYNGEERAKGNILERFSAQQFPDLHSELNLSSLELGDSALYFCASSVTGAPYEQYFGPGTRLTVT.

There are a few counts of this clonotype. The CDR3 does not end in the conserved phenylalanine or tryptophan, so this is likely a read error. This chain joins TRBV7-9 and TRBJ1-1; D not certain. The V gene's germline CDR1 is SEHNR and CDR2 FQNEAQ (reference sequence). Trimming stripped 5 bases from V and 11 bases from J, with 12 bases between. The CDR3 has 11 residues. The DNA of the CDR3 is TGTGCCAGCAGCCCCAAGGACGTGGCTTTCTCT. Amino acids: CASSPKDVAFS.

This clonotype appeared a few times. J is TRBJ2-5 and V is TRBV11-2; 16 bases are a match to TRBD2. Germline V gene sequence: CDR1 SGHAT, CDR2 FQNNGV. The trim removed 5 bases at V and 4 bases at J, leaving 10 bases unmatched. CDR3 size: 18 residues. For the CDR3, the DNA is TGTGCCAGCAGCCCAGGGACTAGCGGGAGGGCCCGGGGAGAGACCCAGTACTTC. The encoded protein is CASSPGTSGRARGETQYF.

This clonotype came up a few times. This chain links TRBV11-1 with TRBJ1-1; D possibly corresponds to TRBD1 (5 bases). This CDR3 comprises 17 residues. Deletions cut 3 bases from V and 0 bases from J, with 17 bases between. Germline values: CDR1 SGHAT, CDR2 FQDESV (reference sequence). The CDR3 reads CASSFSGGDPMNTEAFF. In DNA, the CDR3 is TGTGCCAGCAGCTTCAGTGGGGGGGACCCGATGAACACTGAAGCTTTCTTT.

The table lists this clonotype with many counts. The CDR3 reads CASSAGTGTAGTQYF. The CDR3 nucleotides read TGTGCCAGCAGTGCGGGGACCGGGACCGCAGGGACCCAGTACTTC. This sequence joins TRBV6-1 and TRBJ2-5, with D perhaps being TRBD1 or TRBD2 (5 bases each). The CDR3 extends over 15 amino acids. Trimming left V 4 bases short and J 7 bases short, with 19 bases between. Germline V gene sequence: CDR1 MNHNS, CDR2 SASEGT.

This clonotype was seen at least ten times. V is TRBV6-5 and J is TRBJ1-4; D is unresolved. The CDR3 consists of 13 residues. Deletions cut 3 bases from V and 6 bases from J, with 8 bases between. The germline V gene has CDR1 MNHEY and CDR2 SVGAGI. The CDR3 reads CASSYGRDEKLFF. The CDR3 DNA reads TGTGCCAGCAGTTATGGGCGGGATGAAAAACTGTTTTTT.

This clonotype showed up just a few times. V gene TRBV6-2 or TRBV6-3 combines with J gene TRBJ1-1, with TRBD1 matching 8 bases. The CDR3 runs to 16 residues. Per germline, CDR1 MNHEY and CDR2 SVGEGT. J gave up 8 bases and V 4 bases, and 15 bases lay outside the gene matches. The CDR3 is CASSLLQGASQREAFF. CDR3 DNA: TGTGCCAGCAGTTTGCTCCAGGGGGCATCGCAAAGAGAAGCTTTCTTT.

The chain carries TRBV7-2 and TRBJ2-7; weak D call: TRBD1 (5 bases). This CDR3 is 14 amino acids long. Germline-derived CDR1 and CDR2 are SGHTA and FQGNSA. The V end was cut by 1 base, the J end by 2 bases, with 9 bases between. For the CDR3, the DNA is TGTGCCAGCAGCTTAGGGGGCGTACCCTACGAGCAGTACTTC. As protein: CASSLGGVPYEQYF.

This clonotype was recorded at least ten times. This chain joins TRBV12-3 or TRBV12-4 and TRBJ1-1; 9 bases fit TRBD1. This CDR3 has 12 amino acids. J lost 7 bases, V lost 6 bases, and 3 bases had no gene match. CDR3 nucleotide sequence: TGTGCCAGCAGCGACAGGGGGGTTGAAGCTTTCTTT. It is translated as CASSDRGVEAFF.

This chain connects TRBV11-1 to TRBJ2-2, with a tentative D call TRBD1 (5 bases). CDR3 length equals 17 residues. Germline loops: CDR1 SGHAT, CDR2 FQDESV (reference sequence). V was clipped by 2 bases and J by 3 bases, with 16 bases between them. The CDR3 reads CASSLRFGATDTGELFF. The CDR3 DNA follows: TGTGCCAGCAGCTTAAGGTTTGGGGCGACGGACACCGGGGAGCTGTTTTTT.

In this sample, this clonotype turned up many times. J is TRBJ1-1 and V is TRBV5-1, with D unresolved. The CDR3 runs 14 residues. The V and J ends lost 0 bases and 7 bases respectively, with 13 bases between them. Germline lookup yields CDR1 SGHRS and CDR2 YFSETQ. CDR3 residues: CASSLGPLGSEAFF. The CDR3 nucleotides read TGCGCCAGCAGCTTGGGGCCTCTCGGGAGTGAAGCTTTCTTT.

The genes are TRBV5-1 and TRBJ2-7; 9 bases are a match to TRBD1. V trimming: 4 bases; J trimming: 4 bases; junction bases outside the gene matches: 9. The germline V gene encodes CDR1 SGHRS and CDR2 YFSETQ. The CDR3 totals 15 residues. The CDR3 region has the DNA TGCGCCAGCAGCCCGGGACAGGGAGTTCCGTACGAGCAGTACTTC. Translating gives CASSPGQGVPYEQYF.

This clonotype was counted ten times or more. A read error may produce the germline difference seen at one junction end. CDR3 protein: CASTEGWSYEQYF. The CDR3 DNA sequence: TGTGCCAGCACTGAAGGTTGGTCCTACGAGCAGTACTTC. The chain recombines TRBV2 with TRBJ2-7; D uncertain. CDR1 and CDR2 from the germline V gene are SNHLY and FYNNEI. This CDR3 spans 13 amino acids.

The table lists this clonotype with a count of one. The rearrangement uses TRBV20-1 and TRBJ1-1, with a weak D call TRBD1 (6 bases). Germline V gene lookup returns CDR1 DFQATT and CDR2 SNEGSKA (reference sequence). The CDR3 contains 14 residues. Trimming took 3 bases from V and 5 from J, leaving 16 bases between them. CDR3 nucleotides: TGCAGTGCTAGGGTGACAGGTCGAGAAACTGAAGCTTTCTTT. It yields the protein CSARVTGRETEAFF.

The rearrangement links TRBV11-3 to TRBJ2-7; no reliable D call. The CDR3 length is 15 residues. Germline V gene sequence: CDR1 SGHNT, CDR2 YENEEA. V was clipped by 5 bases and J by 2 bases, with 16 bases between them. CDR3 DNA sequence: TGTGCCAGCAGCCCCCGGCTCCCCGTCGCCTACGAGCAGTACTTC. Translation: CASSPRLPVAYEQYF. Variable domain in full (rest from reference TRBV11-3 and TRBJ2-7): EAGVVQSPRYKIIEKKQPVAFWCNPISGHNTLYWYLQNLGQGPELLIRYENEEAVDDSQLPKDRFSAERLKGVDSTLKIQPAELGDSAVYLCASSPRLPVAYEQYFGPGTRLTVT.

In its sample, this clonotype was seen many times. This may stem from a read error, because a much larger clone lies one nucleotide away. The V gene is TRBV12-3 or TRBV12-4, the J gene TRBJ1-5, with TRBD1 as a possible D gene (5 bases). V lost 5 bases, J lost 6 bases, and 17 bases lay in between. The CDR3 loop spans 15 amino acids. CDR3 in amino acids: CASSPDQGAGQPQHF. CDR3 nucleotide sequence: TGTGCCAGCAGTCCCGATCAGGGAGCGGGTCAGCCCCAGCATTTT.

The chain links TRBV19 to TRBJ2-2; the match to TRBD2 covers 13 bases. V dropped 6 bases and J dropped 4; count of bases not matched to a gene: 14. CDR3 length equals 19 residues. Per germline, CDR1 LNHDA and CDR2 SQIVND (reference sequence). CDR3 nucleotide sequence: TGTGCCAGTAGCAAAAGGACTAGCGGGAGAACGGGGGTCACCGGGGAGCTGTTTTTT. It encodes CASSKRTSGRTGVTGELFF.

This clonotype has at least ten counts. The chain has TRBV28 and TRBJ2-5; a weak D match, TRBD1 (5 bases). The germline V and J ends were trimmed by 5 bases and 0 bases, with 16 bases remaining between them. The CDR3 has 16 residues. Germline V gene lookup returns CDR1 MDHEN and CDR2 SYDVKM. The CDR3 is CASSLGHSEYQETQYF. In DNA form, the CDR3 reads TGTGCCAGCAGTCTTGGACATTCGGAGTACCAAGAGACCCAGTACTTC.